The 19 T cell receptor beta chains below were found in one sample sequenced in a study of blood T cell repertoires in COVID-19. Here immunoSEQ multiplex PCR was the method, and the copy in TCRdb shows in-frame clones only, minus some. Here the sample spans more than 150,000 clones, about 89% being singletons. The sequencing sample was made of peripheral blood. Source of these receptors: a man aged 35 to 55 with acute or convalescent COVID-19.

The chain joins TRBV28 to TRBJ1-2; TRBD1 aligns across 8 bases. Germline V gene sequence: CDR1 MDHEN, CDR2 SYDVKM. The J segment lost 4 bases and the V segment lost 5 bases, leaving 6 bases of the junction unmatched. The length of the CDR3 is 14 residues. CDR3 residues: CASSPRQGTYGYTF. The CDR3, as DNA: TGTGCCAGCAGTCCCCGACAGGGGACCTATGGCTACACCTTC.

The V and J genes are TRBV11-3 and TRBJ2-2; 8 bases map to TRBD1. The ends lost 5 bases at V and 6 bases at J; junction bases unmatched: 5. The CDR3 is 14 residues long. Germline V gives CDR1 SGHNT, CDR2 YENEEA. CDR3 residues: CASSPRQGSGELFF. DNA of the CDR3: TGTGCCAGCAGCCCCCGACAGGGGTCCGGGGAGCTGTTTTTT.

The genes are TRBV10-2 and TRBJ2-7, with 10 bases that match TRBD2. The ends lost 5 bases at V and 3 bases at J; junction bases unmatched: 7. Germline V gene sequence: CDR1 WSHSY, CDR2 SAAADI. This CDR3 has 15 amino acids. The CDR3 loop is CASSRTSGVSYEQYF. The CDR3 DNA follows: TGCGCCAGCAGTAGAACTAGCGGGGTTAGCTACGAGCAGTACTTC.

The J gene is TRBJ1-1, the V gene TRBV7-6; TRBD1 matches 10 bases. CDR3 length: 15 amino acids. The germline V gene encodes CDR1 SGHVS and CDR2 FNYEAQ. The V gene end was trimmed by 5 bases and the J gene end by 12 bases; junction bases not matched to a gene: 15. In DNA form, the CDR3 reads TGTGCCAGCAGCCCAACAACTTCGGGACAGGGGATGTCTTTCTTT. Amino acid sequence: CASSPTTSGQGMSFF.

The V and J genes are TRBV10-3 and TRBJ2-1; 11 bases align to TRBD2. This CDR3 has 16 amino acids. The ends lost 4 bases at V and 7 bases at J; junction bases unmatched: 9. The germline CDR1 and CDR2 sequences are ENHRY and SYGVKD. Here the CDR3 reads CAISGSGGAVVNEQFF. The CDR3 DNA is TGTGCCATCAGTGGTAGCGGGGGGGCCGTTGTGAATGAGCAGTTCTTC.

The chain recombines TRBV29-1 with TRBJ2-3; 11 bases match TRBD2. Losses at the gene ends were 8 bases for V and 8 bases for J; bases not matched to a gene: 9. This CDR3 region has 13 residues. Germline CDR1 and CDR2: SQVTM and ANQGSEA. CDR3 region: CSTSGGVRGTQYF. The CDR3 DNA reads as TGCAGCACTAGCGGGGGAGTTCGGGGTACGCAGTATTTT.

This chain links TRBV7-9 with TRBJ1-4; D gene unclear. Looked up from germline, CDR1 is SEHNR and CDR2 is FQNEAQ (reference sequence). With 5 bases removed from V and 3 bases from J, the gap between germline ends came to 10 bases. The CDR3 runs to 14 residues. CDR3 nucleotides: TGTGCCAGCAGCCCCCAGTCCGCTAATGAAAAACTGTTTTTT. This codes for CASSPQSANEKLFF. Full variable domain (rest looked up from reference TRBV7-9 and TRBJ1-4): DTGVSQNPRHKITKRGQNVTFRCDPISEHNRLYWYRQTLGQGPEFLTYFQNEAQLEKSRLLSDRFSAERPKGSFSTLEIQRTEQGDSAMYLCASSPQSANEKLFFGSGTQLSVL.

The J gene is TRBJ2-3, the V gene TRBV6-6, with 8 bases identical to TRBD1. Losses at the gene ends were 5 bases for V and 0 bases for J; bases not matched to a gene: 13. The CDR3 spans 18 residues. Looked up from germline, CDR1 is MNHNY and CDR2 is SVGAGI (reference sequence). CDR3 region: CASSLDRGYASSTDTQYF. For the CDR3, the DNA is TGTGCCAGCAGTCTAGACAGGGGCTATGCTTCTAGCACAGATACGCAGTATTTT.

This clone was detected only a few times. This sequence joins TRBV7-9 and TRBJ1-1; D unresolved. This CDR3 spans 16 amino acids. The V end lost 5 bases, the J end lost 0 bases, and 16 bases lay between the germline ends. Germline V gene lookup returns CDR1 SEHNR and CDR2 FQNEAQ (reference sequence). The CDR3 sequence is CASSIGGRRMNTEAFF. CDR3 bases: TGTGCCAGCAGCATAGGAGGGAGGCGGATGAACACTGAAGCTTTCTTT.

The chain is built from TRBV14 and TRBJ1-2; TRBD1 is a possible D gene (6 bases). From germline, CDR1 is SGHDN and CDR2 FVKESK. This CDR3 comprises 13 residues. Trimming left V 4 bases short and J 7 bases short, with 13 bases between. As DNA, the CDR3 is TGTGCCAGCAGCCGGGGACCAGGGGTTGGCTACACCTTC. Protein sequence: CASSRGPGVGYTF.

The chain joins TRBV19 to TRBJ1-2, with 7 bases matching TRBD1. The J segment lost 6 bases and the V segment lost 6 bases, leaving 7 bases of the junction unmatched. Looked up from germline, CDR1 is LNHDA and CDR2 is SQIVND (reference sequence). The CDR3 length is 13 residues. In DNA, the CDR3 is TGTGCCAGTAGGAGACAGGGTATGGATGGCTACACCTTC. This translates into CASRRQGMDGYTF. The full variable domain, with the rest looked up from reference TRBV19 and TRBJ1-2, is DGGITQSPKYLFRKEGQNVTLSCEQNLNHDAMYWYRQDPGQGLRLIYYSQIVNDFQKGDIAEGYSVSREKKESFPLTVTSAQKNPTAFYLCASRRQGMDGYTFGSGTRLTVV.

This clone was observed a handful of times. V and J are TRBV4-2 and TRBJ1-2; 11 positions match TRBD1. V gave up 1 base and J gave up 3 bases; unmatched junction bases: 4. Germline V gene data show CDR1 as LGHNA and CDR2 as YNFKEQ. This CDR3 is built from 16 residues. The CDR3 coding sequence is TGTGCCAGCAGCCAAGCTGGGACAGGGGGAGACTATGGCTACACCTTC. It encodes CASSQAGTGGDYGYTF.

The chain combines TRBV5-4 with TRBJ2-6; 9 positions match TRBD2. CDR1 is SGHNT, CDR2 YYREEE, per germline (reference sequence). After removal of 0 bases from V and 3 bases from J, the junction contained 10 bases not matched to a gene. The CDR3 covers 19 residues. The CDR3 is CASSLGTSAPRFGANVLTF. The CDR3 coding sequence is TGTGCCAGCAGCTTGGGGACTAGCGCCCCCCGTTTTGGGGCCAACGTCCTGACTTTC.

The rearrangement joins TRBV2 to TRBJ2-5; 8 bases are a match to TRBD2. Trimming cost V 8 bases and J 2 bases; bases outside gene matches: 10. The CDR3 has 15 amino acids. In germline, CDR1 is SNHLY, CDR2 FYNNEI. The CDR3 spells CASVRLAGTQETQYF. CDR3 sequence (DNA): TGTGCCAGCGTGCGGTTAGCGGGGACACAAGAGACCCAGTACTTC.

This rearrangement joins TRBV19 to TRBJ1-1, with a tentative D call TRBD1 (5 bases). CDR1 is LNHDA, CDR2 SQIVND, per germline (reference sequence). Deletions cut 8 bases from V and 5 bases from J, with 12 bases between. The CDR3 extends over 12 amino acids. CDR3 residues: CASENRGTEAFF. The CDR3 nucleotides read TGTGCCAGTGAAAATCGGGGGACTGAAGCTTTCTTT.

The CDR3 protein is CASSTGTGATNEKLFF. The CDR3 DNA reads as TGTGCCAGTAGTACGGGAACGGGCGCAACTAATGAAAAACTGTTTTTT. V usage is TRBV19 and J usage is TRBJ1-4; D is undetermined. There are 16 residues in the CDR3. V was clipped by 4 bases and J by 0 bases, with 12 bases between them. The germline V gene has CDR1 LNHDA and CDR2 SQIVND (reference sequence).

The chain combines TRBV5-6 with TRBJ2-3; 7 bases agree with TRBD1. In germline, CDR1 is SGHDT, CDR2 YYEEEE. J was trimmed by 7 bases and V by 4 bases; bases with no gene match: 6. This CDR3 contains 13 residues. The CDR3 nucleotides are TGTGCCAGCAGCCACAGGGGACAGAATACGCAGTATTTT. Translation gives CASSHRGQNTQYF.

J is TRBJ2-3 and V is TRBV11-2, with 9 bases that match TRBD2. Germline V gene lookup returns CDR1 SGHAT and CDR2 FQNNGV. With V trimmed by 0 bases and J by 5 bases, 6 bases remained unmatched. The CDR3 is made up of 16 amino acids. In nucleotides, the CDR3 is TGTGCCAGCAGCTTAGAGGGCGGGGGGGCGATAGATACGCAGTATTTT. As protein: CASSLEGGGAIDTQYF.

The CDR3 DNA is TGTGCCAGCAGTCAGGGGGACAGCTTAGAAGCTTTCTTT. Amino acids: CASSQGDSLEAFF. The chain employs TRBV6-5 and TRBJ1-1, with TRBD1 matching over 7 bases. Germline V gene lookup returns CDR1 MNHEY and CDR2 SVGAGI. This CDR3 is built from 13 residues. The ends lost 5 bases at V and 8 bases at J; junction bases unmatched: 8.